These T cell receptor beta chains were read from a single sample in a study of beta chain features in type 1 diabetes. Here immunoSEQ multiplex PCR was the method, and the copy in TCRdb shows in-frame clones only, minus some. Among 600,000 or so clones listed, over 10% were seen once. The sequenced sample was naive CD4+ T cells from blood. The receptors were sampled from a man aged 30 to 45 with type 1 diabetes. CDR3s include the opening cysteine and the closing phenylalanine or tryptophan. A D gene is named only where the DNA matches it firmly. Clone size is stated in some rows and not others, as once, few, many or a class when expanded.

V gene	clone size	J gene	D gene	CDR3 DNA	CDR3 protein
TRBV2	few	TRBJ2-2	NA	TGTGCCAGCACTTCGGGGACACCGAACACCGGGGAGCTGTTTTTT	CASTSGTPNTGELFF
TRBV5-6	few	TRBJ2-5	NA	TGTGCCAGCAGCTTAAGGACAATTCAGGGAGAGACCCAGTACTTC	CASSLRTIQGETQYF
TRBV2	few	TRBJ1-1	TRBD1	TGTGCCAGCACGTGGAACAGGGGCACTGAAGCTTTCTTT	CASTWNRGTEAFF
TRBV30	few	TRBJ1-5	NA	TGTGCCTGGAGACCACGGAGGACAGTGGGCAATCAGCCCCAGCATTTT	CAWRPRRTVGNQPQHF
TRBV6-5	few	TRBJ2-5	TRBD1	TGTGCCAGCAGATTGGACAGGAATCAAGAGACCCAGTACTTC	CASRLDRNQETQYF
TRBV10-3	few	TRBJ2-1	NA	TGTGCCATCGGCGCAGGCACCTACAATGAGCAGTTCTTC	CAIGAGTYNEQFF
TRBV7-2	few	TRBJ2-1	NA	TGTGCCAGCAGCTCCCCCCGTGTGGCTGAGCAGTTCTTC	CASSSPRVAEQFF
TRBV6-5	NA	TRBJ2-1	NA	TGTGCCAGCAGTCATACCGGGACAGAGCAGTTCTTC	CASSHTGTEQFF
TRBV7-2	NA	TRBJ2-5	NA	TGTGCCAGCAGCTTAAATACAGGTCGGCAGACCCAGTACTTC	CASSLNTGRQTQYF
TRBV25-1	few	TRBJ1-2	NA	TGTGCCAGCAGTGAATACCTGGGAGGGAATGGCTACACCTTC	CASSEYLGGNGYTF
TRBV20-1	few	TRBJ2-1	NA	TGCAGTGCTACTCTCAATGAGCAGTTCTTC	CSATLNEQFF
TRBV7-2	few	TRBJ2-4	NA	TGTGCCAGCAGCCCCCAGGCGAAAAACATTCAGTACTTC	CASSPQAKNIQYF
TRBV6-5	few	TRBJ1-2	NA	TGTGCCAGCAGTTACTCCGGGAGTGATAACTATGGCTACACCTTC	CASSYSGSDNYGYTF
TRBV2	NA	TRBJ2-3	TRBD1	TGTGCCAGCAGCGTGGACAGGGGGATAACAGATACGCAGTATTTT	CASSVDRGITDTQYF
TRBV5-1	NA	TRBJ2-5	TRBD2	TGCGCCAGCAGCTTGGGGCTAGCGGGGGGCTTGGAGACCCAGTACTTC	CASSLGLAGGLETQYF
TRBV2	NA	TRBJ1-1	NA	TGTGCCAGCAGTGTGGACAGTACAAACACTGAAGCTTTCTTT	CASSVDSTNTEAFF
TRBV2	NA	TRBJ2-7	NA	TGTGCCAGCAGTGAGAGCCGGGAATACGAGCAGTACTTC	CASSESREYEQYF
TRBV5-4	few	TRBJ2-1	TRBD2	TGTGCCAGCAGCATCGGACTAGCGGGCTCCTACAATGAGCAGTTCTTC	CASSIGLAGSYNEQFF
TRBV5-6	few	TRBJ2-2	NA	TGTGCCAGCAGCTTGCTGGGCGGGGAGCTGTTTTTT	CASSLLGGELFF
TRBV29-1	few	TRBJ2-7	NA	TGCAGCGTCGCCGGGGGGCACGAGCAGTACTTC	CSVAGGHEQYF
TRBV7-9	few	TRBJ1-2	TRBD1	TGTGCCAGCAGCTTAGCGGCAGGGGGTCCCCTCGGGGGCTACACCTTC	CASSLAAGGPLGGYTF
TRBV6-5	NA	TRBJ2-3	TRBD1	TGTGCCAGCAGCAGGACAGGGCGTCCAGATACGCAGTATTTT	CASSRTGRPDTQYF
TRBV6-5	NA	TRBJ1-6	TRBD1	TGTGCCAGCAGACAGACAGGGGAGTATTCACCCCTCCACTTT	CASRQTGEYSPLHF
TRBV19	NA	TRBJ1-1	TRBD1	TGTGCCAGTAGTACGACAGGGAGTAACACTGAAGCTTTCTTT	CASSTTGSNTEAFF